This T cell receptor (beta chain) appears in the sequencing data of a study of regulatory dendritic cells for organ transplantation. General study findings and limits: Naive T cells showed high diversity, memory cells less, memory CD8+ least. Memory CD8+ clonal expansion seemed more limited with regulatory than mature dendritic cells.

Memory T cells were CD45RO+, naive were CD45RA+, sorted by FACS. Germline V gene sequence: CDR1 SEHNR, CDR2 FQNEAQ (reference sequence). The CDR3 length is 16 residues. V trimming: 4 bases; J trimming: 2 bases; junction bases outside the gene matches: 6. The assay was immunoSEQ multiplex PCR, and TCRdb's table has in-frame clones only and misses some. The sample has under 40,000 clones; around 90% are singletons. A note on this clone: Its antigen is undetermined.

The receptor comes from a human donor in good health. The sequenced material came from naive CD8+ T cells from blood. Sample subset: CD45RA+ naive T cells. The chain combines TRBV7-9 with TRBJ2-2; TRBD1 matches at 8 bases. Here the CDR3 DNA reads TGTGCCAGCAGCTCGTATGGACAGGGTAACACCGGGGAGCTGTTTTTT. Its translation is CASSSYGQGNTGELFF.